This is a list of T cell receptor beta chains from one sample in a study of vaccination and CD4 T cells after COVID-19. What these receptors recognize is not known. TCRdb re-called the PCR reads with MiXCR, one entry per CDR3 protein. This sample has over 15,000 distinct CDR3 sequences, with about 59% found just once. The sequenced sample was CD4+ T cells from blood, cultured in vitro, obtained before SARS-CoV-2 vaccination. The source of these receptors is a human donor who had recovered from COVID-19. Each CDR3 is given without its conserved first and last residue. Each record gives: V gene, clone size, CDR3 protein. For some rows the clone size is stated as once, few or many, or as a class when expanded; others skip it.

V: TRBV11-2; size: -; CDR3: ASSLQPGGGGYGHT
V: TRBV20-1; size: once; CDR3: SASSDSGGNTIY
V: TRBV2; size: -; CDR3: ASSDLGGIYEQY
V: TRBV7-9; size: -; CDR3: ASNRWEGNEKLF
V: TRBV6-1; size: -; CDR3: ASSPNTGTSGRASTDTQY
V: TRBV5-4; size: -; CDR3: ASRPDGFYQETQY
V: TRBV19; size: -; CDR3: ASSSQGRLNSPLH
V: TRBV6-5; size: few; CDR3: ASSSLDLGGYT
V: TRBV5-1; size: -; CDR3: ASSLLGDQETQY
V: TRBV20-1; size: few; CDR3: SVHRQSNQPQH
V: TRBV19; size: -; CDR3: ASSIEGQNTEAF
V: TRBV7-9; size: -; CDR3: ASSPPTYRGGETQY
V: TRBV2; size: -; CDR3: ASSEALPTGELF
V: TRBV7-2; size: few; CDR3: ASSLLGAGNEQF